This paragraph reports one TCR beta chain. This entry comes from a study of shared clonotypes between healthy human individuals. The protocol was immunoSEQ multiplex PCR, while the TCRdb copy is restricted to in-frame clones and leaves out a portion. This sample carries millions of clones, 85% to 95% of them seen once, and the ten largest clones take 0.13%. V lost 4 bases, J lost 0 bases, and 4 bases stayed unmatched. The CDR3 is made up of 15 amino acids. CDR1 is SGHRS, CDR2 YFSETQ, per germline. This chain links TRBV5-1 with TRBJ1-3; TRBD1 agrees at 7 bases. This receptor was obtained from a man between 18 and 35 years old in good health. The specimen sequenced was naive CD4+ T cells sorted from blood. This sample's subset: CD45RA+ positively selected. CDR3 sequence (DNA): TGCGCCAGCAGCGCCACAGGGGCCTCTGGAAACACCATATATTTT. Amino acid sequence: CASSATGASGNTIYF.